Below are 6 T cell receptor beta chains sequenced from a single sample in a study of cytomegalovirus exposure and HLA in healthy donors (TCRdb year 2017). Receptor libraries were prepared by the immunoSEQ multiplex PCR assay. The multiplex PCR relied on a mix of 60 forward primers for TCR Vbeta segments and 13 reverse primers for TCR Jbeta segments. Entries here come from immuneACCESS through TCRdb and include only in-frame sequences with V and J called. Some clones fail to appear in such tables; in the studies checked, an unresolved V gene covers under half of the shortfall, and the cause of the remainder is unknown. A total of about 130,000 clones appear in this sample, 75% to 85% of them only once. The ten largest clonotypes hold more than 2.5% of the sample. The material sequenced was PBMCs. These receptors came from a male donor in good health and CMV-seronegative.

In this sample, this clone turned up once. V and J are TRBV18 and TRBJ2-7; D perhaps matches TRBD2 (7 bases). This CDR3 spans 14 amino acids. The germline V gene encodes CDR1 KGHSH and CDR2 LQKENI. V lost 3 bases and J lost 4, with 13 bases in between. This CDR3 is CASSPGGGEYEQYF. The CDR3 DNA follows: TGTGCCAGCTCACCGGGGGGGGGCGAGTACGAGCAGTACTTC.

The gene calls are TRBV7-8 and TRBJ2-7; D perhaps matches TRBD2 (6 bases). CDR1 is SGHVS, CDR2 FQNEAQ, per germline. The CDR3 spans 18 residues. Trimming removed 2 bases from V and 5 bases from J, with 25 bases in between. CDR3 sequence: CASSLNLFPGASSNEQYF. The DNA of the CDR3 is TGTGCCAGCAGCTTAAATTTATTTCCGGGAGCTTCTTCCAACGAGCAGTACTTC.

The chain joins TRBV6-1 to TRBJ2-2; D might be TRBD1 (6 bases). Germline V gives CDR1 MNHNS, CDR2 SASEGT. The CDR3 length is 15 residues. With 6 bases removed from V and 3 bases from J, the gap between germline ends came to 14 bases. CDR3 DNA sequence: TGTGCCAGCAGCCGACTACAGGGAGACACCGGGGAGCTGTTTTTT. Translation gives CASSRLQGDTGELFF.

The V call is TRBV28, the J call TRBJ1-1; D perhaps matches TRBD1 (5 bases). This CDR3 has 12 residues. Trimming took off 6 bases at V and 5 bases at J, with 10 bases between the two ends. CDR1 is MDHEN, CDR2 SYDVKM, per germline. The CDR3 region has the DNA TGTGCCAGCAGCCTTCAGGGAACTGAAGCTTTCTTT. Amino acids: CASSLQGTEAFF.

The chain recombines TRBV20-1 with TRBJ2-3; a weak D match, TRBD2 (6 bases). Looked up from germline, CDR1 is DFQATT and CDR2 is SNEGSKA (reference sequence). CDR3 length: 11 residues. Trimming took 6 bases from V and 6 from J, leaving 10 bases between them. This CDR3 is CSASAGDTQYF. DNA for the CDR3: TGCAGTGCCTCTGCGGGGGATACGCAGTATTTT.

The CDR3 sequence: CASSRTSSYNEQFF. CDR3 DNA: TGTGCCAGCAGCCGGACTAGCAGTTACAATGAGCAGTTCTTC. The gene calls are TRBV11-1 and TRBJ2-1, with 8 bases that match TRBD2. Trimming took 5 bases from V and 4 from J; bases not matched to a gene: 4. Germline-derived CDR1 and CDR2 are SGHAT and FQDESV (reference sequence). The CDR3 is made up of 14 amino acids. Drawing the rest from reference TRBV11-1 and TRBJ2-1, the complete variable domain is EAEVAQSPRYKITEKSQAVAFWCDPISGHATLYWYRQILGQGPELLVQFQDESVVDDSQLPKDRFSAERLKGVDSTLKIQPAELGDSAMYLCASSRTSSYNEQFFGPGTRLTVL.